The 15 T cell receptor beta chains below come from one sample, sequenced in a study of beta chain features in type 1 diabetes. Investigators reverse transcribed all isolated RNA, so they sequenced expressed TCRB transcripts. Clones were read by immunoSEQ multiplex PCR, and TCRdb kept only the in-frame ones, dropping some. The repertoire consists of 300,000 to 400,000 clones, with approximately 15% occurring once and the leading ten covering 0.015%. Study conclusions and caveats: Across all four CD4+ subsets, people with type 1 diabetes showed modestly shorter TCRB CDR3s.

Which antigens these TCRs recognize remains unknown. The specimen sequenced was naive CD4+ T cells from blood. Receptor source: a woman between 18 and 30 years old with type 1 diabetes.

This clone was seen a handful of times. The chain recombines TRBV19 with TRBJ2-1; the D gene is possibly TRBD2 (6 bases). Germline-derived CDR1 and CDR2 are LNHDA and SQIVND (reference sequence). V was shortened by 4 bases and J by 7 bases, with 23 bases between the two germline ends. The CDR3 totals 17 residues. The CDR3, as DNA: TGTGCCAGTAGTAGGCTAGCGAAAATTGGATCTAGGAATGAGCAGTTCTTC. Translated: CASSRLAKIGSRNEQFF.

The rearrangement joins TRBV18 to TRBJ2-1, with TRBD2 identical over 8 bases. The CDR3 covers 16 residues. J was trimmed by 6 bases and V by 1 base; bases with no gene match: 8. CDR1 and CDR2 (germline): KGHSH, LQKENI. In DNA, the CDR3 is TGTGCCAGCTCACCACAAACGGGAGGGAAACTCAATGAGCAGTTCTTC. Translation gives CASSPQTGGKLNEQFF.

This clone was counted only a few times. This chain joins TRBV6-5 and TRBJ2-1; 9 nucleotides line up with TRBD2. CDR1 and CDR2 (germline): MNHEY, SVGAGI. The V gene end was trimmed by 6 bases and the J gene end by 5 bases; junction bases not matched to a gene: 8. This CDR3 is built from 15 residues. Here the CDR3 DNA reads TGTGCCAGCAGCCTAGCGGGGTCCGTTAACAATGAGCAGTTCTTC. Translated: CASSLAGSVNNEQFF.

This clone was observed a few times. The chain combines TRBV16 with TRBJ1-2; perhaps TRBD1 as D (6 bases). The V gene's germline CDR1 is KGHSY and CDR2 FQNENV. The CDR3 is 13 amino acids. V lost 0 bases, J lost 7 bases, and 9 bases lay in between. The CDR3 spells CASSQSRGFGYTF. CDR3 DNA: TGTGCCAGCAGCCAATCGAGGGGGTTTGGCTACACCTTC.

The genes are TRBV7-2 and TRBJ2-3, with 11 bases fitting TRBD2. Germline values: CDR1 SGHTA, CDR2 FQGNSA. This CDR3 spans 17 amino acids. With V trimmed by 0 bases and J by 5 bases, 7 bases remained unmatched. This CDR3 reads CASSLAGSGRARDTQYF. For the CDR3, the DNA is TGTGCCAGCAGCTTAGCGGGTAGCGGGAGGGCCAGAGATACGCAGTATTTT.

The sample holds a few counts of this clone. This specimen includes other DNA sequences encoding the same CDR3. This chain joins TRBV5-1 and TRBJ2-3; 12 nucleotides align to TRBD2. CDR3 length: 17 amino acids. CDR1 SGHRS and CDR2 YFSETQ come from the germline V gene. V shed 0 bases and J 2 bases; nucleotides not matched to a gene: 4. The DNA of the CDR3 is TGCGCCAGCAGCTTGGGGACTAGCGGGATTTCCACAGATACGCAGTATTTT. Amino acids: CASSLGTSGISTDTQYF.

This clone was found a few times. This chain uses TRBV7-2 with TRBJ2-4; a weak D match, TRBD1 (5 bases). The CDR3 length is 13 residues. The V gene's germline CDR1 is SGHTA and CDR2 FQGNSA. V lost 6 bases and J lost 11, with 17 bases in between. Here the CDR3 DNA reads TGTGCCAGCAGTCCCCTCGACCTAGGGGTTCAGTACTTC. Its protein product is CASSPLDLGVQYF.

This clone showed up just once. V usage is TRBV4-2 and J usage is TRBJ2-3, with D possibly being TRBD2 (5 bases). The CDR3 length is 14 residues. Between the trimmed V and J ends, which lost 0 bases and 6 bases, there was a span of 10 bases. The germline V gene has CDR1 LGHNA and CDR2 YNFKEQ. This chain's CDR3 is CASSQERASDTQYF. DNA of the CDR3: TGTGCCAGCAGCCAAGAGCGGGCCTCCGATACGCAGTATTTT.

V and J are TRBV7-8 and TRBJ1-2; D gene ambiguous. The V end lost 5 bases, the J end lost 8 bases, and 9 bases lay between the germline ends. The CDR3 consists of 11 residues. Germline lookup yields CDR1 SGHVS and CDR2 FQNEAQ. CDR3: CASSLDSGYTF. The CDR3 nucleotides are TGTGCCAGCAGCCTAGATTCGGGCTACACCTTC.

This clone has a handful of counts. The rearrangement joins TRBV7-2 to TRBJ2-5, with D maybe TRBD2 (5 bases). Germline V CDR1 and CDR2: SGHTA, FQGNSA. CDR3 length equals 12 residues. V lost 0 bases and J 10 bases, leaving 9 bases between the germline ends. CDR3 amino acids: CASSLAGADQYF. CDR3 nucleotides: TGTGCCAGCAGCTTAGCGGGAGCGGACCAGTACTTC.

This clone appeared a few times. The J gene is TRBJ1-2, the V gene TRBV30; 8 nucleotides agree with TRBD1. CDR1 and CDR2 (germline): GTSNPN, SVGIG (reference sequence). This CDR3 has 15 residues. J lost 6 bases, V lost 1 base, and 10 bases had no gene match. The CDR3 region is CAWSAQGGLGHGYTF. The CDR3 DNA reads as TGTGCCTGGAGTGCACAGGGGGGTCTCGGGCATGGCTACACCTTC.

A few counts support this clone. The V call is TRBV9, the J call TRBJ2-6; unclear D gene. CDR3 length: 16 amino acids. Germline V gene lookup returns CDR1 SGDLS and CDR2 YYNGEE. Trimming took off 0 bases at V and 1 base at J, with 8 bases between the two ends. The CDR3 coding sequence is TGTGCCAGCAGCGTAGATGGGCCGTCTGGGGCCAACGTCCTGACTTTC. Amino acids: CASSVDGPSGANVLTF.

This chain uses TRBV11-2 with TRBJ2-3; D remains unclear. Germline CDR1 and CDR2: SGHAT and FQNNGV. The CDR3 length is 15 residues. Deletions cut 1 base from V and 2 bases from J, with 10 bases between. The CDR3 region is CASSLVYSNTDTQYF. Here the CDR3 DNA reads TGTGCCAGCAGCTTAGTTTACAGCAACACAGATACGCAGTATTTT.

V usage is TRBV18 and J usage is TRBJ2-3; D might be TRBD2 (5 bases). This CDR3 contains 15 residues. Trimming cost V 0 bases and J 6 bases, with 13 bases left between them. Germline V gene lookup returns CDR1 KGHSH and CDR2 LQKENI. The DNA of the CDR3 is TGTGCCAGCTCACCACCTCGGGGAAATAGGGATACGCAGTATTTT. Protein product: CASSPPRGNRDTQYF.

This clone was seen more than once but under ten times. The genes are TRBV7-9 and TRBJ1-1; unclear D gene. The CDR3 extends over 13 amino acids. Trimming left V 4 bases short and J 3 bases short, with 9 bases between. The germline gives CDR1 SEHNR, CDR2 FQNEAQ (reference sequence). This CDR3 reads CASSSLRDTEAFF. The DNA for the CDR3 is TGTGCCAGCAGCTCGCTCCGGGACACTGAAGCTTTCTTT.